One sample yielded the 17 T cell receptor beta chains listed below, sequenced in a study of blood T cell repertoires in COVID-19. The assay was immunoSEQ multiplex PCR, and TCRdb's table has in-frame clones only and misses some. Of 150,000 to 200,000 clones listed, about 88% are singletons. Material: peripheral blood. The receptor source for this set is a man between 18 and 29 years old who had recovered from COVID-19.

This sequence joins TRBV7-3 and TRBJ2-2, with D unclear. The CDR3 extends over 14 amino acids. V was trimmed by 1 base and J by 4 bases, leaving 7 bases between them. Looked up from germline, CDR1 is SGHTA and CDR2 is FQGTGA. This CDR3 is CASSLISVTGELFF. The CDR3, as DNA: TGTGCCAGCAGCTTAATTTCCGTCACCGGGGAGCTGTTTTTT.

V gene TRBV30 combines with J gene TRBJ2-3, with 7 bases identical to TRBD2. The CDR3 length is 14 residues. Germline V gene sequence: CDR1 GTSNPN, CDR2 SVGIG (reference sequence). V lost 2 bases, J lost 2 bases, and 4 bases stayed unmatched. The DNA of the CDR3 is TGTGCCTGGAGTATCGCGGGAGCCACAGATACGCAGTATTTT. This encodes CAWSIAGATDTQYF.

V is TRBV6-2 or TRBV6-3 and J is TRBJ2-7; 7 bases line up with TRBD1. CDR3 length: 14 amino acids. V shed 0 bases and J 5 bases; nucleotides not matched to a gene: 4. Germline V gene lookup returns CDR1 MNHEY and CDR2 SVGEGT. CDR3 residues: CASSYSDRVNEQYF. CDR3 DNA: TGTGCCAGCAGTTACTCAGACAGGGTTAACGAGCAGTACTTC.

This clone was counted between two and nine times. The chain links TRBV28 to TRBJ2-3; tentative D call: TRBD2 (6 bases). Deletions cut 8 bases from V and 0 bases from J, with 15 bases between. The length of the CDR3 is 15 residues. Germline values: CDR1 MDHEN, CDR2 SYDVKM. CDR3 DNA sequence: TGTGCCAGCTTCGAATCGGGAGTAAGCACAGATACGCAGTATTTT. Translated, it gives CASFESGVSTDTQYF.

V gene TRBV7-2 combines with J gene TRBJ2-7, with 7 bases fitting TRBD1. The CDR3 length is 15 residues. The J segment lost 3 bases and the V segment lost 0 bases, leaving 5 bases of the junction unmatched. The V gene's germline CDR1 is SGHTA and CDR2 FQGNSA. CDR3 in amino acids: CASSLAGTEVYEQYF. As DNA, the CDR3 is TGTGCCAGCAGCTTAGCCGGGACAGAAGTCTACGAGCAGTACTTC.

The chain couples TRBV28 to TRBJ1-5; tentative D call: TRBD1 (5 bases). The CDR3 spans 14 residues. V was pared by 6 bases and J by 3 bases, with 12 bases between. The V gene's germline CDR1 is MDHEN and CDR2 SYDVKM. As DNA, the CDR3 is TGTGCCAGCAGAAAGGGAGGGGACAATCAGCCCCAGCATTTT. Translated, it gives CASRKGGDNQPQHF.

The CDR3 DNA reads TGTGCCAGCAGTTCCCCACTTCACAATGAGCAGTTCTTC. Protein product: CASSSPLHNEQFF. V usage is TRBV12-3 or TRBV12-4 and J usage is TRBJ2-1, with D unresolved. The CDR3 is made up of 13 amino acids. The ends were cut back, 4 bases at V and 5 bases at J, with 9 bases in the middle.

The chain is built from TRBV27 and TRBJ2-1; 8 bases are shared with TRBD1. Germline CDR1 reads MNHEY; CDR2 reads SMNVEV (reference sequence). V lost 5 bases and J lost 1; bases outside the gene matches: 1. CDR3 length: 14 amino acids. The CDR3 reads CASSHRGSYNEQFF. The CDR3, as DNA: TGTGCCAGCAGTCACAGGGGGTCCTACAATGAGCAGTTCTTC.

This clone was detected ten times or more. This chain links TRBV7-2 with TRBJ1-1; D is uncertain. Germline loops: CDR1 SGHTA, CDR2 FQGNSA. Trimming stripped 4 bases from V and 0 bases from J, with 9 bases between. This CDR3 is 14 amino acids long. This CDR3 is CASSSRNLNTEAFF. The CDR3 DNA reads TGTGCCAGCAGCTCGCGAAACCTGAACACTGAAGCTTTCTTT. Variable domain in full (rest from reference TRBV7-2 and TRBJ1-1): GAGVSQSPSNKVTEKGKDVELRCDPISGHTALYWYRQSLGQGLEFLIYFQGNSAPDKSGLPSDRFSAERTGGSVSTLTIQRTQQEDSAVYLCASSSRNLNTEAFFGQGTRLTVV.

This clone came up a few times. The chain has TRBV2 and TRBJ1-5; D remains ambiguous. With 4 bases removed from V and 0 bases from J, the gap between germline ends came to 7 bases. The CDR3 runs to 14 residues. Germline CDR1 and CDR2: SNHLY and FYNNEI. The CDR3 spells CASSGGSSNQPQHF. DNA for the CDR3: TGTGCCAGCAGTGGAGGTAGTAGCAATCAGCCCCAGCATTTT.

The genes are TRBV9 and TRBJ2-7; a weak D match, TRBD1 (5 bases). The CDR3 runs 16 residues. Germline loops: CDR1 SGDLS, CDR2 YYNGEE. V lost 0 bases, J lost 0 bases, and 13 bases lay in between. This CDR3 is CASSVGSQGSSYEQYF. The CDR3 nucleotides read TGTGCCAGCAGCGTAGGAAGTCAGGGTAGCTCCTACGAGCAGTACTTC.

The V and J genes are TRBV30 and TRBJ1-1; unclear D gene. From germline, CDR1 is GTSNPN and CDR2 SVGIG (reference sequence). CDR3 length: 14 residues. Trimming cost V 0 bases and J 4 bases, with 12 bases left between them. The CDR3, as DNA: TGTGCCTGGAGTGTGAGGCAGGCGGGCACTGAAGCTTTCTTT. It translates to CAWSVRQAGTEAFF. The whole variable domain, remainder taken from reference TRBV30 and TRBJ1-1, is SQTIHQWPATLVQPVGSPLSLECTVEGTSNPNLYWYRQAAGRGLQLLFYSVGIGQISSEVPQNLSASRPQDRQFILSSKKLLLSDSGFYLCAWSVRQAGTEAFFGQGTRLTVV.

The chain has TRBV30 and TRBJ1-6, with 7 bases identical to TRBD1. CDR1 is GTSNPN, CDR2 SVGIG, per germline (reference sequence). After removal of 1 base from V and 10 bases from J, the junction contained 10 bases not matched to a gene. This CDR3 has 15 residues. The CDR3: CAWSAFTGEKSPLHF. CDR3 sequence (DNA): TGTGCCTGGAGTGCCTTCACAGGGGAGAAATCACCCCTCCACTTT.

A single count supports this clone. This rearrangement joins TRBV7-2 to TRBJ1-2; no reliable D call. Trimming took off 1 base at V and 8 bases at J, with 14 bases between the two ends. CDR3 size: 14 residues. Germline assignment: CDR1 SGHTA and CDR2 FQGNSA. The chain's CDR3 is CASSLVLGPGGYTF. Here the CDR3 DNA reads TGTGCCAGCAGCTTAGTTCTGGGCCCGGGAGGCTACACCTTC. Variable domain in full (rest from reference TRBV7-2 and TRBJ1-2): GAGVSQSPSNKVTEKGKDVELRCDPISGHTALYWYRQSLGQGLEFLIYFQGNSAPDKSGLPSDRFSAERTGGSVSTLTIQRTQQEDSAVYLCASSLVLGPGGYTFGSGTRLTVV.

This clone is termed medium-sized (0.01 to 0.1%). The chain joins TRBV7-3 to TRBJ1-2, with D tentatively TRBD1 (6 bases). This CDR3 is 17 amino acids long. CDR1 is SGHTA and CDR2 is FQGTGA in the germline V gene. The ends were cut back, 5 bases at V and 0 bases at J, with 19 bases in the middle. CDR3 amino acids: CASSPGHSTYSNYGYTF. The CDR3 DNA sequence: TGTGCCAGCAGCCCGGGACATTCGACCTATTCTAACTATGGCTACACCTTC. The variable domain in full, completed from reference TRBV7-3 and TRBJ1-2, reads GAGVSQTPSNKVTEKGKYVELRCDPISGHTALYWYRQSLGQGPEFLIYFQGTGAADDSGLPNDRFFAVRPEGSVSTLKIQRTERGDSAVYLCASSPGHSTYSNYGYTFGSGTRLTVV.

This chain joins TRBV27 and TRBJ1-2; 7 positions agree with TRBD1. Germline trimming cut 0 bases from V and 8 bases from J; bases unmatched to any gene: 6. CDR3 length: 14 residues. Germline V CDR1 and CDR2: MNHEY, SMNVEV (reference sequence). CDR3 DNA: TGTGCCAGCAGTTTATCGCAGGGGGTGAAGGGCTACACCTTC. It translates to CASSLSQGVKGYTF.

The J gene is TRBJ2-7, the V gene TRBV7-2; 7 nucleotides align to TRBD2. V dropped 5 bases and J dropped 1; count of bases not matched to a gene: 2. Germline-derived CDR1 and CDR2 are SGHTA and FQGNSA. There are 13 residues in the CDR3. CDR3 DNA sequence: TGTGCCAGCAGCGGGAGGGGTTCCTACGAGCAGTACTTC. Protein: CASSGRGSYEQYF.